This T cell receptor (beta chain) appears in the sequencing data of a study of CD8 T cells in Susac syndrome. The CDR3 loop spans 14 amino acids. V was cut by 4 bases and J by 2 bases, with 11 bases left in between. Germline CDR1 reads SEHNR; CDR2 reads FQNEAQ (reference sequence). RNA amounts of roughly 0.45 to 1 ug underwent reverse transcription with random hexamers. A multiplex approach, immunoSEQ multiplex PCR, amplified TCR beta CDR3 across 54 Vbeta and 13 Jbeta. In TCRdb, the immunoSEQ multiplex PCR reads were re-called with MiXCR into one record per CDR3 protein. The data hold about 60,000 distinct CDR3 sequences, with roughly 92% observed a single time. CD8+ and CD4+ blood T cells underwent TCR beta sequencing. The controls, all healthy donors, were matched for age and sex.

Sequencing was carried out using CD8+ T cells from PBMCs. The sequence was collected from a human donor in good health. This chain links TRBV7-9 with TRBJ1-2; no clear D. CDR3 sequence reads: CASSSGGGNYGYTF. CDR3 nucleotides: TGTGCCAGCAGCTCAGGAGGTGGCAACTATGGCTACACCTTC.